One sample yielded the 2 T cell receptor beta chains listed below, sequenced in a study of graft-versus-host responses after intestinal transplantation (dated by TCRdb to about 2021). Libraries were prepared through the immunoSEQ multiplex PCR assay. Held by TCRdb, this immuneACCESS table contains in-frame sequences only and omits some clones. Under half of the omission traces to an unresolved V gene where checked; the cause of the rest is unknown. Here the sample has some 96,000 clones; more than 80% occur a single time. Together, the top ten hold about 16% of the sample. The sequences come from PBMCs, collected just under 460 days after intestinal transplant. These receptors were obtained from a human patient who received an intestinal transplant, so some T cells may come from the graft donor.

J is TRBJ1-2 and V is TRBV15; TRBD1 is a possible D gene (6 bases). CDR3 length: 16 residues. CDR1 and CDR2 (germline): LNHNV, YYDKDF (reference sequence). V lost 1 base and J lost 0, with 12 bases in between. The CDR3 DNA follows: TGTGCCACCAGCAGAGGGGTGAGGGGGGCTAACTATGGCTACACCTTC. It is translated as CATSRGVRGANYGYTF. The whole variable domain, filled in from reference TRBV15 and TRBJ1-2, reads DAMVIQNPRYQVTQFGKPVTLSCSQTLNHNVMYWYQQKSSQAPKLLFHYYDKDFNNEADTPDNFQSRRPNTSFCFLDIRSPGLGDTAMYLCATSRGVRGANYGYTFGSGTRLTVV.

As for this clone: The sample holds other DNA sequences that translate to the same CDR3. The rearrangement links TRBV2 to TRBJ1-5, with 11 bases identical to TRBD1. Losses at the gene ends were 6 bases for V and 7 bases for J; bases not matched to a gene: 2. The CDR3 loop spans 13 amino acids. The germline gives CDR1 SNHLY, CDR2 FYNNEI. The CDR3 region has the DNA TGTGCCAGCAGCGGGACAGGGGGACAGCCCCAGCATTTT. Encoded protein: CASSGTGGQPQHF.